This T cell receptor beta chain was recovered during a study of cytomegalovirus exposure and HLA in healthy donors. General study points: There were some public TCRs occurring in many donors, but most TCR sequences were rare. An Asian-associated ancestry cluster reportedly showed fewer N-insertions than the roughly 670-donor mean in a later analysis.

Per germline, CDR1 SGHRS and CDR2 YFSETQ. The CDR3 length is 16 residues. Trimming at V came to 6 bases and at J to 1 base, leaving 10 bases not matched to a gene. This clone was seen more than once but under ten times. Its antigen is unknown. PCR amplification relied on 60 Vbeta primers (plus 13 Jbeta primers). Original handling: About 10 million of roughly 81 million unique TCR beta chains were shared, per a later count. Generated by immunoSEQ multiplex PCR, the TCRdb table keeps only in-frame clones and is missing some. V, J and clone size were drawn from that table, and D and trimming were deduced from the DNA. Of around 130,000 clones listed, more than 80% are singletons.

Sample: PBMCs. The genes are TRBV5-1 and TRBJ2-1, with TRBD2 matching 7 bases. The receptor was derived from a woman in her thirties in good health and CMV-seropositive. This CDR3 is CASTFGGGGSYNEQFF. Written as DNA, the CDR3 is TGCGCCAGCACGTTTGGAGGCGGGGGTTCCTACAATGAGCAGTTCTTC.